The clone carrying this T cell receptor (beta chain) was seen ten or more times. Exclusion followed for patients with uncontrolled infection, other autoimmune disease, pregnancy or lactation. Diagnostic assessment was based on clinical symptoms, serum thyroxine and TRAb, thyroid ultrasound and orbital computed tomography. Germline-derived CDR1 and CDR2 are SGHDT and YYEEEE. Trimming cost V 0 bases and J 2 bases, with 8 bases left between them. The CDR3 extends over 14 amino acids. These data are taken from a study of T cells in Graves' hyperthyroidism and ophthalmopathy. It was RNA transcripts that yielded the amplified TCR beta CDR3 regions. The primer set for the first-round RT-PCR of the TCR CDR3 was HTBI. TCRdb re-called the multiplex PCR reads through MiXCR, storing one row per CDR3 protein. The data show 95,000 to 110,000 distinct CDR3 sequences, 47% seen once.

V and J are TRBV5-6 and TRBJ1-2, with D hard to call. The TCR sequence derives from a man aged 35 to 55 with Graves' hyperthyroidism. The sequenced material came from blood. The CDR3, as DNA: TGTGCCAGCAGCTTGGGCAATGGAAACTATGGCTACACCTTC. Protein: CASSLGNGNYGYTF.